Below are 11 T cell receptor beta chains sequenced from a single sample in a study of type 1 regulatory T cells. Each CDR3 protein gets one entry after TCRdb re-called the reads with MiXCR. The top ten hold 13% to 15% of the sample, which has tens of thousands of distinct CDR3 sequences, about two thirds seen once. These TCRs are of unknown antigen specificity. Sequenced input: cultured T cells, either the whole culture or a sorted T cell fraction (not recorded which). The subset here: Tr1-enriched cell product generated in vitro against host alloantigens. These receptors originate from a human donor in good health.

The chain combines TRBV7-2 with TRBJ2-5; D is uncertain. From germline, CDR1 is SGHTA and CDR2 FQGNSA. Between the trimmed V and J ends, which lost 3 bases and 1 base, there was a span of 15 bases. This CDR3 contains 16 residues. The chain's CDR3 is CASSFSGDRVQETQYF. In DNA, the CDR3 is TGTGCCAGCAGCTTTTCTGGCGATCGGGTCCAAGAGACCCAGTACTTC.

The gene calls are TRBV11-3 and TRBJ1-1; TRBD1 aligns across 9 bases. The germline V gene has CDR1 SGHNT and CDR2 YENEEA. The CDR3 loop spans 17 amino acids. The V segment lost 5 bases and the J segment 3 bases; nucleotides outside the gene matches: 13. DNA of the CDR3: TGTGCCAGCAGCCCATTTAGGGGTCGGACAGGGGACACTGAAGCTTTCTTT. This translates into CASSPFRGRTGDTEAFF.

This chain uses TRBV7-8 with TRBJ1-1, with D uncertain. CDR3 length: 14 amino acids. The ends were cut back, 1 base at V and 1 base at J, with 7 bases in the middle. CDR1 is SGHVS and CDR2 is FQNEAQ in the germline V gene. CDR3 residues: CASSLVSGNTEAFF. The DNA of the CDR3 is TGTGCCAGCAGCTTAGTGTCGGGGAACACTGAAGCTTTCTTT. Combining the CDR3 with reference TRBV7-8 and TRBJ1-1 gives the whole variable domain GAGVSQSPRYKVAKRGQDVALRCDPISGHVSLFWYQQALGQGPEFLTYFQNEAQLDKSGLPSDRFFAERPEGSVSTLKIQRTQQEDSAVYLCASSLVSGNTEAFFGQGTRLTVV.

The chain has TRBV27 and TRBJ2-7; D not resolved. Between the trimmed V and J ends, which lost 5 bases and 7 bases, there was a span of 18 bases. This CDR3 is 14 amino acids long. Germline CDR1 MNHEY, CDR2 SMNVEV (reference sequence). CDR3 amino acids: CASSIDGPGREQYF. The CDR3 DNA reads TGTGCCAGCAGTATCGACGGTCCGGGTCGGGAGCAGTACTTC.

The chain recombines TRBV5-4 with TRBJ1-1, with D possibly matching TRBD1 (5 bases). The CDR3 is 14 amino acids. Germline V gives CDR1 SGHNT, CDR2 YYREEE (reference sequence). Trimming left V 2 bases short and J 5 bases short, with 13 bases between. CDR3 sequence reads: CASSFYTGPTEAFF. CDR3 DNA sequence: TGTGCCAGCAGCTTCTATACAGGACCTACTGAAGCTTTCTTT. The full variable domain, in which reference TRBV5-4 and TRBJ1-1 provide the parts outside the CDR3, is ETGVTQSPTHLIKTRGQQVTLRCSSQSGHNTVSWYQQALGQGPQFIFQYYREEENGRGNFPPRFSGLQFPNYSSELNVNALELDDSALYLCASSFYTGPTEAFFGQGTRLTVV.

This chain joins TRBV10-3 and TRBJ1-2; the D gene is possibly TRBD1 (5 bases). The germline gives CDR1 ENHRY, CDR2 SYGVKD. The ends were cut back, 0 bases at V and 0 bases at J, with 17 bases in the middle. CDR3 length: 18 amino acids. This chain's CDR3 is CAISESVWTTFTNYGYTF. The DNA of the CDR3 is TGTGCCATCAGTGAGTCGGTTTGGACAACCTTTACTAACTATGGCTACACCTTC.

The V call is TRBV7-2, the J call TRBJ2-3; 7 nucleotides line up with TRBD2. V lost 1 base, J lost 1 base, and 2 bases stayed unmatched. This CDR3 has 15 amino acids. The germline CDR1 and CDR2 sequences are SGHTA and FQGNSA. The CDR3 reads CASSLVLAGTDTQYF. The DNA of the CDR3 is TGTGCCAGCAGCTTAGTGCTAGCGGGCACAGATACGCAGTATTTT.

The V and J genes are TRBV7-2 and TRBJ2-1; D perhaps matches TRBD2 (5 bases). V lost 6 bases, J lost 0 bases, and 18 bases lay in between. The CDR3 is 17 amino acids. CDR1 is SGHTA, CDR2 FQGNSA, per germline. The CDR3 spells CASSYASRPSSYNEQFF. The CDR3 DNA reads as TGTGCCAGCAGTTACGCTAGCCGACCGAGCTCCTACAATGAGCAGTTCTTC.

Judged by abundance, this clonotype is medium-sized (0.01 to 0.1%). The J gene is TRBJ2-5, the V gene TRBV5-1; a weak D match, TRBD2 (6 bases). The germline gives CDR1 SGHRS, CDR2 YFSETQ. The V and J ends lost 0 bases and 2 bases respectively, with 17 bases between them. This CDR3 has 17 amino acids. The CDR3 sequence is CASSLVVGLAMQETQYF. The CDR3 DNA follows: TGCGCCAGCAGCTTGGTTGTAGGGCTAGCGATGCAAGAGACCCAGTACTTC.

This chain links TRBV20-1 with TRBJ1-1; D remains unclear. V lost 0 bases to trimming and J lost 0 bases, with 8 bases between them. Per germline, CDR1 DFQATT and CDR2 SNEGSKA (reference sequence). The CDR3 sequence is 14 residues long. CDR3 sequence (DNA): TGCAGTGCTAGAGATGACGCAGTGAACACTGAAGCTTTCTTT. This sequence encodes CSARDDAVNTEAFF.

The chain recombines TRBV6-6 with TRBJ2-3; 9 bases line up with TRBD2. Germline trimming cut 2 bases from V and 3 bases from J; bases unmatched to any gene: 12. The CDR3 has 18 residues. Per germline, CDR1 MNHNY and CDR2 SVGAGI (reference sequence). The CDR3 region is CASSYLAGGPAGTDTQYF. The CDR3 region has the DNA TGTGCCAGCAGTTACCTTGCGGGGGGGCCGGCGGGTACAGATACGCAGTATTTT.